This T cell receptor (beta chain) was retrieved from a study of CD8+ T cells in alopecia areata. Study results and limitations: Sequencing of scalp tissue also captures the resident alphabeta T cells of normal skin.

Isolated RNA was reverse transcribed into cDNA used as the sequencing template. The data were produced by immunoSEQ multiplex PCR, yet TCRdb's version contains in-frame clones alone and is incomplete. The table has hundreds of thousands of clones, over 60% seen once. Germline CDR1 and CDR2: SGHAT and FQNNGV. This CDR3 comprises 15 residues. The V end was cut by 4 bases, the J end by 0 bases, with 7 bases between. Treatment given: oral pan-JAK inhibitor, 5-10 mg twice daily. In regard to this clone: Its matching antigen is unknown.

The TCR sequence derives from a human donor with alopecia areata. The V gene is TRBV11-2, the J gene TRBJ2-6; D is undetermined. The sample was CD4+ T cells sorted from blood, taken between weeks 43 and 45, from a patient treated with tofacitinib. Here the CDR3 reads CASSSTDSGANVLTF. The CDR3 DNA reads TGTGCCAGCAGCTCCACCGACTCTGGGGCCAACGTCCTGACTTTC.